The following is a TCR beta chain sequence with its context. The entry originates in a study of blood T cell repertoires in COVID-19. Looking at the study overall: Sources were T cells, B-cell-depleted T cells, or PBMCs; the material itself was cDNA or gDNA.

In the original processing: Nucleated cell counts were estimated from reference gene primer amplification. Measured with immunoSEQ multiplex PCR; TCRdb has only the in-frame clones, and not every one. That table furnishes V, J and clone size, whereas the DNA furnished D and trimming. This table holds about 83,000 clones, 70% to 90% found once. Germline loops: CDR1 MGHDK, CDR2 SYGVNS. The CDR3 has 16 residues. Trimming took 7 bases from V and 2 from J; bases not matched to a gene: 13. The sample was peripheral blood. This clonotype was obtained from a woman older than 75 with acute or convalescent COVID-19. V and J are TRBV25-1 and TRBJ2-5; TRBD1 aligns across 7 bases. This CDR3 is CASTPVWDRIQETQYF. CDR3 in DNA: TGTGCCAGCACCCCTGTCTGGGACAGAATACAAGAGACCCAGTACTTC.